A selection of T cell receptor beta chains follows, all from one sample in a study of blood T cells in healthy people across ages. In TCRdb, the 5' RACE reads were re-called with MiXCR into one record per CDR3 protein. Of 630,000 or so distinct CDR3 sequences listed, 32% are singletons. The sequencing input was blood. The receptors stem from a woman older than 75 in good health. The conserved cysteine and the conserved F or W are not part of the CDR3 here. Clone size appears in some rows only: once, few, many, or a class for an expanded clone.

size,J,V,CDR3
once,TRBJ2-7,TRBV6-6,ASRPPGESHEQY
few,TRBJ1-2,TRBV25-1,ASSGGGVGYT
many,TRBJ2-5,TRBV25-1,ASSGYRGPLETQY
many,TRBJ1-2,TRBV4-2,ASKQDRASNYGYT
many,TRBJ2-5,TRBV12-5,ASGLDTGGWGETQY
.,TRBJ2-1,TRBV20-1,SANRGFSPYNEQF
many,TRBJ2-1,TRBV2,ASSEVGQGFGEQF
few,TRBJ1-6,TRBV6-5,ASSYSEAGSSYNSPLH
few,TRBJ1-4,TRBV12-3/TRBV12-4,ASSPDEKRF
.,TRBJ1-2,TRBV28,ASKVQGRGYGYT
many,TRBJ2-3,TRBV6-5,ASSYSGSSTDTQY
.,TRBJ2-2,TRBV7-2,AGSFDGGGTGELF
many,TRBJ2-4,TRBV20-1,SASIEPGLAGLNIQY
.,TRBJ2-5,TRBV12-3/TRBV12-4,ASSLIGGNEQY
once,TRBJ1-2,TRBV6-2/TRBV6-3,ASSLSTGGGYGYT
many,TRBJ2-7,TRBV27,ASSLTHPFGLAGYEQY
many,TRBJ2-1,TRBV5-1,ASSRDRGQDEQF
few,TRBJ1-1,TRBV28,ASSLFRRQGSAF
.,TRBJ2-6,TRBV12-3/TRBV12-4,ASSLGLAGANVRT
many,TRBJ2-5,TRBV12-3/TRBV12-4,ASSLARGLAGPRESGTQY
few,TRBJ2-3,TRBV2,ATSGGSTDTQY
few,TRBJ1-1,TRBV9,ASSVAIRGAADTEAF
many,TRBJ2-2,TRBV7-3,ASSLLGGNTGELF
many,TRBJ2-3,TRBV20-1,SAKRQGPGDTQY
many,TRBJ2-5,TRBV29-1,SVERLAGGPETQY
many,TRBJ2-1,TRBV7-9,ASSSRVLAGGYNEQF
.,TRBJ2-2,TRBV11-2,ASSLARRNTGELF
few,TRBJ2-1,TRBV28,ASRLRGKYNEQF
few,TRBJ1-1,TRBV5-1,ASGPKHLNTEAF
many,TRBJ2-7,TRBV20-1,SASRLTYEQY
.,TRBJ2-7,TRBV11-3,ASSFRTSYEQY
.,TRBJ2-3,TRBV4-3,ASSRRTSGVDAQY
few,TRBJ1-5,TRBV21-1,ASSRDIFSTTNQPQH
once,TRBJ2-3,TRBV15,ATSRDETLVGDGDTQY
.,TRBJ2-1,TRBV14,ASSQLGSNERF
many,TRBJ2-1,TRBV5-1,ASSPGLAGGSNEQF
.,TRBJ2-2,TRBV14,TSSLQGRRHGELF
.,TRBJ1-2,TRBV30,AWTGVTYT
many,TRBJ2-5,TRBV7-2,ASSYRDILLGETQY
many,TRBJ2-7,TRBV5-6,ASSSIEGAYEQY
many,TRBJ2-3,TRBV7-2,ASSQDGTGLRRATQY
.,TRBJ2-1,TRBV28,ASSLNFLAGGRNEQF
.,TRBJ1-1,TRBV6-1,ASSVSLSTEAF
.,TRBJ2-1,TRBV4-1,ASSQDLPGSEQF